This passage covers 28 T cell receptor beta chains from one sample sequenced in a study of human versus mouse CDR3 diversity and MHC coevolution. Sequenced by immunoSEQ multiplex PCR; TCRdb stores in-frame clones only, minus some. Among tens of thousands of clones, just under 95% were seen once, and the ten largest hold approximately 17%. Sequencing was done on a sample of naive CD4+ T cells from blood. Documented subset: CD45RO-negative CD62L-positive naive CD4 T cells. The receptors originated from a person between 55 and 69 years old in good health.

The chain links TRBV18 to TRBJ2-7, with 8 bases matching TRBD2. The CDR3 totals 17 residues. CDR1 and CDR2 (germline): KGHSH, LQKENI. After removal of 6 bases from V and 2 bases from J, the junction contained 15 bases not matched to a gene. The CDR3 DNA sequence: TGTGCCAGCTCCCAGGCCCCTGCAAGCGGGGGCCCCTACGAGCAGTACTTC. It codes for CASSQAPASGGPYEQYF.

The chain uses TRBV19 and TRBJ1-3; TRBD1 matches 12 bases. CDR1 is LNHDA, CDR2 SQIVND, per germline (reference sequence). Trimming cost V 4 bases and J 5 bases; bases outside gene matches: 6. The CDR3 loop spans 16 amino acids. CDR3 in amino acids: CASSTGTGGSRNTIYF. CDR3 nucleotides: TGTGCCAGTAGTACCGGGACAGGGGGCTCGAGAAACACCATATATTTT.

The chain carries TRBV30 and TRBJ1-2; D not resolved. V lost 1 base to trimming and J lost 8 bases, with 17 bases between them. Germline V gene data show CDR1 as GTSNPN and CDR2 as SVGIG (reference sequence). The CDR3 runs to 14 residues. The chain's CDR3 is CAWSGLGWIRGYTF. For the CDR3, the DNA is TGTGCCTGGAGTGGTTTGGGCTGGATCCGCGGCTACACCTTC.

This clone was detected only once. The chain combines TRBV5-1 with TRBJ2-2; TRBD1 agrees at 8 bases. Germline CDR1 and CDR2: SGHRS and YFSETQ. The CDR3 contains 15 residues. V lost 0 bases and J lost 4; bases outside the gene matches: 2. The CDR3 nucleotides are TGCGCCAGCAGCTTGGGACAGGGGCCCACCGGGGAGCTGTTTTTT. Protein: CASSLGQGPTGELFF.

The CDR3 here is CASSFLAGGSADTQYF. Here the CDR3 DNA reads TGTGCCAGCAGTTTTCTAGCGGGAGGGTCGGCAGATACGCAGTATTTT. This rearrangement joins TRBV6-4 to TRBJ2-3, with 12 bases aligning to TRBD2. Germline trimming cut 5 bases from V and 4 bases from J; bases unmatched to any gene: 7. Germline V gene sequence: CDR1 MRHNA, CDR2 SNTAGT. There are 16 residues in the CDR3.

This sequence joins TRBV5-1 and TRBJ2-6; 8 nucleotides match TRBD2. Germline CDR1 and CDR2: SGHRS and YFSETQ. The V segment lost 0 bases and the J segment 0 bases; nucleotides outside the gene matches: 2. The CDR3 totals 17 residues. DNA for the CDR3: TGCGCCAGCAGCTTGGCGGCGGGAGGCTCTGGGGCCAACGTCCTGACTTTC. It translates to CASSLAAGGSGANVLTF.

CDR3 sequence (DNA): TGTGCCAGCAGCGCCGGATTTGGCGGGAGGCTCCACGAGCAGTACTTC. Its protein product is CASSAGFGGRLHEQYF. The chain has TRBV4-2 and TRBJ2-7; 8 bases align to TRBD2. Germline-derived CDR1 and CDR2 are LGHNA and YNFKEQ. Unmatched junction bases numbered 14, after V lost 5 bases and J lost 5 bases. The CDR3 runs to 16 residues.

The genes are TRBV5-1 and TRBJ1-1, with TRBD1 as a possible D gene (6 bases). This CDR3 is 15 amino acids long. Trimming took off 4 bases at V and 1 base at J, with 14 bases between the two ends. Germline-derived CDR1 and CDR2 are SGHRS and YFSETQ. For the CDR3, the DNA is TGCGCCAGCAGCCAGGACAGTCTCGGGAACACTGAAGCTTTCTTT. Its translation: CASSQDSLGNTEAFF.

The chain recombines TRBV5-4 with TRBJ2-3; TRBD1 agrees at 10 bases. The length of the CDR3 is 15 residues. Per germline, CDR1 SGHNT and CDR2 YYREEE (reference sequence). Germline trimming cut 6 bases from V and 1 base from J; bases unmatched to any gene: 5. The CDR3 DNA reads TGTGCCAGCAACCGACAGGGGGCTGGCACAGATACGCAGTATTTT. Protein sequence: CASNRQGAGTDTQYF.

The V call is TRBV7-3, the J call TRBJ1-3; D might be TRBD1 (6 bases). V was cut by 5 bases and J by 1 base, with 15 bases left in between. Germline V gene lookup returns CDR1 SGHTA and CDR2 FQGTGA. CDR3 length: 16 amino acids. The CDR3 DNA sequence: TGTGCCAGCAGCCTTTCCGCAGGGGCGTCTGGAAACACCATATATTTT. Translation gives CASSLSAGASGNTIYF.

The chain recombines TRBV18 with TRBJ2-1; TRBD2 matches at 10 bases. The CDR3 runs 15 residues. Trimming took 8 bases from V and 10 from J; bases not matched to a gene: 14. Looked up from germline, CDR1 is KGHSH and CDR2 is LQKENI. The CDR3 DNA reads TGTGCCAGCCACGGAAGCGGGAGGGCTTCGAACGAGCAGTTCTTC. Its protein product is CASHGSGRASNEQFF.

The chain uses TRBV6-1 and TRBJ2-1; 7 nucleotides align to TRBD2. This CDR3 comprises 15 residues. Germline loops: CDR1 MNHNS, CDR2 SASEGT. Trimming cost V 2 bases and J 4 bases; bases outside gene matches: 5. CDR3 sequence (DNA): TGTGCCAGCAGTGAAAAAGGCGGGAGTTACAATGAGCAGTTCTTC. This gives the protein CASSEKGGSYNEQFF.

The chain links TRBV11-2 to TRBJ2-7; 7 nucleotides agree with TRBD1. V lost 1 base to trimming and J lost 4 bases; unmatched junction nucleotides: 7. The CDR3 extends over 15 amino acids. Germline-derived CDR1 and CDR2 are SGHAT and FQNNGV. The CDR3 here is CASSLAQVTGYEQYF. As DNA, the CDR3 is TGTGCCAGCAGCTTAGCCCAAGTGACAGGGTACGAGCAGTACTTC.

The chain uses TRBV6-5 and TRBJ2-7; maybe TRBD1 (6 bases). Trimming pared 5 bases from V and 2 bases from J, leaving 13 bases between. This CDR3 contains 14 residues. The germline gives CDR1 MNHEY, CDR2 SVGAGI. The CDR3 DNA sequence: TGTGCCAGCAGTCCACGACAGGTAGCCTACGAGCAGTACTTC. Protein: CASSPRQVAYEQYF.

V and J are TRBV4-1 and TRBJ2-3, with 9 nucleotides matching TRBD2. The CDR3 is 17 amino acids. The V segment lost 0 bases and the J segment 5 bases; nucleotides outside the gene matches: 9. In germline, CDR1 is MGHRA, CDR2 YSYEKL. The CDR3 DNA follows: TGCGCCAGCAGCCAAGATAAGGTAGCGGGAGACGGAGATACGCAGTATTTT. Its protein is CASSQDKVAGDGDTQYF.

The V gene is TRBV6-5, the J gene TRBJ2-7, with D possibly matching TRBD2 (5 bases). This CDR3 region has 16 residues. Trimming removed 1 base at V and 3 bases at J, with 16 bases between. The germline CDR1 and CDR2 sequences are MNHEY and SVGAGI. Here the CDR3 DNA reads TGTGCCAGCAGTTACTTGTCGCGTGGACTCAACTACGAGCAGTACTTC. Its translation: CASSYLSRGLNYEQYF.

The chain uses TRBV5-1 and TRBJ1-1; TRBD1 is a possible D gene (5 bases). The CDR3 runs 16 residues. Trimming cost V 2 bases and J 0 bases, with 14 bases left between them. The germline gives CDR1 SGHRS, CDR2 YFSETQ. CDR3 DNA: TGCGCCAGCAGCTTAGGGGCAGGAGTAATGAACACTGAAGCTTTCTTT. Translation gives CASSLGAGVMNTEAFF. The whole variable domain, filled in from reference TRBV5-1 and TRBJ1-1, reads KAGVTQTPRYLIKTRGQQVTLSCSPISGHRSVSWYQQTPGQGLQFLFEYFSETQRNKGNFPGRFSGRQFSNSRSEMNVSTLELGDSALYLCASSLGAGVMNTEAFFGQGTRLTVV.

The J gene is TRBJ2-4, the V gene TRBV7-3; TRBD1 might be the D (7 bases). CDR1 is SGHTA, CDR2 FQGTGA, per germline. This CDR3 is 15 amino acids long. V was shortened by 5 bases and J by 9 bases, with 20 bases between the two germline ends. Written as DNA, the CDR3 is TGTGCCAGCAGCCAGACCGGCGGGGCAGGGGGCATTCAGTACTTC. Translating it yields CASSQTGGAGGIQYF.

This clone appeared once. CDR3 protein: CASSVATEPYEQYF. CDR3 coding DNA: TGTGCCAGCAGCGTAGCCACAGAACCCTACGAGCAGTACTTC. The gene calls are TRBV9 and TRBJ2-7, with unresolved D. Trimming removed 0 bases from V and 2 bases from J, with 9 bases in between. The germline V gene encodes CDR1 SGDLS and CDR2 YYNGEE. The length of the CDR3 is 14 residues.

The chain employs TRBV19 and TRBJ2-3, with 9 bases fitting TRBD2. The V segment lost 3 bases and the J segment 6 bases; nucleotides outside the gene matches: 7. This CDR3 contains 15 residues. Germline V gene sequence: CDR1 LNHDA, CDR2 SQIVND (reference sequence). The CDR3, as DNA: TGTGCCAGTAGTATCTTTAGCGGGAGTTCGGATACGCAGTATTTT. This translates into CASSIFSGSSDTQYF.

The V and J genes are TRBV7-2 and TRBJ1-1; TRBD1 aligns across 7 bases. This CDR3 has 18 residues. Germline V lookup: CDR1 SGHTA, CDR2 FQGNSA. Trimming took 5 bases from V and 1 from J; bases not matched to a gene: 16. CDR3 residues: CASSLGSLQGSGNTEAFF. The CDR3 nucleotides are TGTGCCAGCAGCCTAGGAAGTCTACAGGGGTCGGGGAACACTGAAGCTTTCTTT. The variable domain in full, completed from reference TRBV7-2 and TRBJ1-1, reads GAGVSQSPSNKVTEKGKDVELRCDPISGHTALYWYRQSLGQGLEFLIYFQGNSAPDKSGLPSDRFSAERTGGSVSTLTIQRTQQEDSAVYLCASSLGSLQGSGNTEAFFGQGTRLTVV.

The chain links TRBV19 to TRBJ2-5, with D tentatively TRBD1 (6 bases). Germline values: CDR1 LNHDA, CDR2 SQIVND (reference sequence). The germline V and J ends were trimmed by 5 bases and 2 bases, with 9 bases remaining between them. This CDR3 contains 13 residues. The CDR3 loop is CASSPGQQETQYF. The CDR3 coding sequence is TGTGCCAGTAGTCCCGGACAGCAAGAGACCCAGTACTTC.

The V gene is TRBV19, the J gene TRBJ1-5, with D uncertain. This CDR3 has 12 residues. CDR1 LNHDA and CDR2 SQIVND come from the germline V gene (reference sequence). V was trimmed by 5 bases and J by 3 bases, leaving 5 bases between them. CDR3 loop: CASSVYNQPQHF. In DNA, the CDR3 is TGTGCCAGTAGTGTATACAATCAGCCCCAGCATTTT.

The chain joins TRBV5-1 to TRBJ2-2; 7 bases are a match to TRBD1. The ends lost 0 bases at V and 8 bases at J; junction bases unmatched: 4. The germline V gene has CDR1 SGHRS and CDR2 YFSETQ. The CDR3 extends over 14 amino acids. The CDR3 DNA reads TGCGCCAGCAGCTTGGTAGGGGACAGTGGGGAGCTGTTTTTT. This encodes CASSLVGDSGELFF.

The chain couples TRBV19 to TRBJ1-2; 9 nucleotides line up with TRBD1. V lost 6 bases to trimming and J lost 7 bases; unmatched junction nucleotides: 6. The CDR3 length is 13 residues. Germline lookup yields CDR1 LNHDA and CDR2 SQIVND (reference sequence). The CDR3 DNA sequence: TGTGCCAGTAGACCTACAGGGGGCCCTGGCTACACCTTC. It specifies CASRPTGGPGYTF.

This chain joins TRBV6-1 and TRBJ1-5; D unresolved. The V end was cut by 2 bases, the J end by 5 bases, with 13 bases between. Germline lookup yields CDR1 MNHNS and CDR2 SASEGT. CDR3 size: 15 residues. The CDR3 reads CASSEMLTVYQPQHF. CDR3 coding DNA: TGTGCCAGCAGTGAAATGTTAACAGTTTATCAGCCCCAGCATTTT.

The rearrangement links TRBV19 to TRBJ2-1, with TRBD2 matching over 12 bases. The CDR3 extends over 17 amino acids. Germline V lookup: CDR1 LNHDA, CDR2 SQIVND (reference sequence). V lost 4 bases to trimming and J lost 6 bases; unmatched junction nucleotides: 10. This CDR3 is CASSKGASGRGTNEQFF. The CDR3 DNA reads as TGTGCCAGTAGTAAGGGCGCTAGCGGGAGGGGGACCAATGAGCAGTTCTTC.

This chain connects TRBV5-1 to TRBJ2-1; possible D gene TRBD2, 6 bases. The germline CDR1 and CDR2 sequences are SGHRS and YFSETQ. The V end was cut by 1 base, the J end by 6 bases, with 14 bases between. The length of the CDR3 is 15 residues. For the CDR3, the DNA is TGCGCCAGCAGCTTGCCTGGCGGGAACGTCAATGAGCAGTTCTTC. Translating it yields CASSLPGGNVNEQFF.